Given below is one T cell receptor beta chain in context. What this receptor recognizes is not known. No much larger clone is present one base from it, and per-base qualities are unavailable. PBMCs were isolated by Ficoll-Paque density gradient centrifugation. The record originates from a study of T-cell memory formation after mild COVID-19 (dated by TCRdb to the early 2020s). In terms of the full investigation: TCR sequence clusters from the two donors were largely donor specific. The cohort comprised two young, previously healthy adult volunteers, one female and one male. In a couple of donors, T-cell clones that expanded and contracted after mild COVID-19 were followed by sequencing TCRalpha and TCRbeta repertoires longitudinally. General study outcomes and caveats: The study included only a couple of mild cases, and larger cohorts that include severe cases with pre-infection samples were judged to be necessary. Contracting CD4+ clones were located mainly in the CM and EM memory subsets, whereas CD8+ clones were found to be enriched in EMRA. Clones contracting from day 15 to 85 had balanced CD4/CD8 phenotypes, while a second wave expanding from day 15 to 37 was biased towards CD4+. Some responding clones were detected in pre-infection memory, suggesting pre-existing cross-reactive memory T cells joined the SARS-CoV-2 response. Whether the second-wave clones peaking on day 37 were SARS-CoV-2 specific was not confirmed.

The instrument given in TCRdb is Illumina NovaSeq 6000. cDNA libraries for TCRalpha and TCRbeta were prepared by 5'RACE using constant-segment primers, with sample barcodes and unique molecular identifiers added. Trizol reagent was used to extract RNA from every sample. Libraries were amplified in two PCR steps, with a second sample barcode and Illumina TruSeq adapters added in the second step. Libraries were sequenced on an Illumina NovaSeq with 2 x 150 bp paired-end reads. Processing in the source paper ran as follows. With migec v1.2.7, reads were demultiplexed and then collapsed into UMI-guided consensus sequences. Using mixcr v2.1.11, UMI consensuses were aligned to TRA and TRB V and J templates and then assembled into clonotypes. A clonotype was counted as expanded or contracted only when both edgeR and NoisET called the clonotype significant, with the noise models trained on biological replicates. For edgeR calls, the thresholds were a false discovery rate-adjusted p below 0.01 and a log2 fold-change of 1. As an exploratory analysis of dynamics, max-normalized trajectories of the 1000 most abundant clonotypes were examined with PCA combined with hierarchical clustering. Each responding clone was given a CD4 or CD8 phenotype based on the CD4+ and CD8+ repertoires, which had been sequenced separately. The public reads were reanalyzed by TCRdb: fastp trimming at Q25, MiXCR alignment, in-frame beta chains only. Duplicate CDR3 protein sequences are folded into a single record with the most common DNA and genes. TCRdb's processing, not the authors' own work, is the source of the V and J calls. Present in this sample are 410,000 or so distinct CDR3 sequences, more than 20% of which were seen just once. The ten largest account for around 12% of the sample.

From the cysteine up to the phenylalanine, the CDR3 has a length of 14 residues. CDR3 DNA only is kept here, 42 bases in frame from base 1. Looking up the germline V gene (reference sequence) yields CDR1 LNHDA and CDR2 SQIVND. V is clipped by 3 bases and J by 10 bases, and the sequence between their germline boundaries is 18 bases long. The chain is encoded by TRBV19 joined to TRBJ2-5; the D gene remains uncertain. The sequence came from an adult woman who had mild COVID-19 (a few samples of this study predate the infection). The sample titles of this study are shuffled in the database, so cell type and time point are left out; the donor was told from shared clones. Material for sequencing was PBMCs or a T cell subset sorted from them (not recorded which). The CDR3 region: CASSISSRGRVQYF. The DNA reads as follows: TGTGCCAGTAGTATCTCTTCCCGTGGGCGAGTCCAGTACTTC.